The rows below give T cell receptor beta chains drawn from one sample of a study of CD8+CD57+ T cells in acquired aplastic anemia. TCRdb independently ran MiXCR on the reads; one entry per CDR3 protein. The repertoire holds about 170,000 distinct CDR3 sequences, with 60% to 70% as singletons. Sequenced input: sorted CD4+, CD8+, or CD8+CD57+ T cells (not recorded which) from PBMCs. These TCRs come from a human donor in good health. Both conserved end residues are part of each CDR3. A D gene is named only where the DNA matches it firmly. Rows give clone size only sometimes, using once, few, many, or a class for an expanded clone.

cdr3_nt: TGTGCCAGCACGCAACGGTCCACCCGGCAGGGGAGGAACACTGAAGCTTTCTTT
cdr3_aa: CASTQRSTRQGRNTEAFF
v_call: TRBV16
d_call: -
clone_size: -
j_call: TRBJ1-1

cdr3_nt: TGTGCCACCTCGCCAGGCAGGGAGTGGGCAGATACGCAGTATTTT
cdr3_aa: CATSPGREWADTQYF
v_call: TRBV2
d_call: -
clone_size: -
j_call: TRBJ2-3

cdr3_nt: TGCAGCGGTTCCGGCCGAAACACCGGGGAGCTGTTTTTT
cdr3_aa: CSGSGRNTGELFF
v_call: TRBV29-1
d_call: -
clone_size: -
j_call: TRBJ2-2

cdr3_nt: TGCAGCGTTGAAGGGCAGGGGGGCAAGACCCAGTACTTC
cdr3_aa: CSVEGQGGKTQYF
v_call: TRBV29-1
d_call: -
clone_size: -
j_call: TRBJ2-5

cdr3_nt: TGTGCCAGCAGCGCCCCTAGCGCCTCGAACACCGGGGAGCTGTTTTTT
cdr3_aa: CASSAPSASNTGELFF
v_call: TRBV7-3
d_call: -
clone_size: -
j_call: TRBJ2-2

cdr3_nt: TGTGCCAGCCTAGACCGCCCGAGCTCCTACGAGCAGTACTTC
cdr3_aa: CASLDRPSSYEQYF
v_call: TRBV2
d_call: -
clone_size: -
j_call: TRBJ2-7

cdr3_nt: TGTGCCAGCAGCAGGACCCCGGGGGGCCCAGAGACCCAGTACTTC
cdr3_aa: CASSRTPGGPETQYF
v_call: TRBV7-9
d_call: -
clone_size: -
j_call: TRBJ2-5

cdr3_nt: TGTGCCAGCAGCTTGCAGGGGGACTCCTACGAGCAGTACTTC
cdr3_aa: CASSLQGDSYEQYF
v_call: TRBV7-2
d_call: TRBD1
clone_size: many
j_call: TRBJ2-7

cdr3_nt: TGTGCCAGCAGAGAACAGGTGGGCGCCTACAATGAGCAGTTCTTC
cdr3_aa: CASREQVGAYNEQFF
v_call: TRBV6-1
d_call: -
clone_size: once
j_call: TRBJ2-1

cdr3_nt: TGTGCCAGCAGCCGGGACAGGGGGGCAAGTTACACTGAAGCTTTCTTT
cdr3_aa: CASSRDRGASYTEAFF
v_call: TRBV7-9
d_call: TRBD1
clone_size: -
j_call: TRBJ1-1

cdr3_nt: TGTGCCTCTGAAGGAGGGAGCAATCAGCCCCAGCATTTT
cdr3_aa: CASEGGSNQPQHF
v_call: TRBV24-1
d_call: -
clone_size: -
j_call: TRBJ1-5

cdr3_nt: TGCAGTGCTAGTAGTGGCGGGAGCTGGAACAATGAGCAGTTCTTC
cdr3_aa: CSASSGGSWNNEQFF
v_call: TRBV20-1
d_call: TRBD2
clone_size: -
j_call: TRBJ2-1

cdr3_nt: TGTGCCAGCAGCCCACCGGGGGCCCACCAAGAGACCCAGTACTTC
cdr3_aa: CASSPPGAHQETQYF
v_call: TRBV7-2
d_call: -
clone_size: -
j_call: TRBJ2-5

cdr3_nt: TGCAGTGCCACGGGGGCAGGGGACCAGTACTTC
cdr3_aa: CSATGAGDQYF
v_call: TRBV20-1
d_call: -
clone_size: -
j_call: TRBJ2-5

cdr3_nt: TGTGCCAGCAGCCAGGGGGACTATGGCTACACCTTC
cdr3_aa: CASSQGDYGYTF
v_call: TRBV7-8
d_call: TRBD1
clone_size: -
j_call: TRBJ1-2

cdr3_nt: TGTGCCAGCAGTACCCTGGGTTCACCCCTCCACTTT
cdr3_aa: CASSTLGSPLHF
v_call: TRBV13
d_call: -
clone_size: -
j_call: TRBJ1-6

cdr3_nt: TGTGCCAGCAGTAGGACAGGGGAGAGCACTGAAGCTTTCTTT
cdr3_aa: CASSRTGESTEAFF
v_call: TRBV12-3/TRBV12-4
d_call: TRBD1
clone_size: -
j_call: TRBJ1-1